This entry concerns a single TCR beta chain. Its target is unknown. The sample belongs to a study of vaccination effects on CD4 cells after COVID-19. At the level of the study: It was two doses of either the BNT162b2 or mRNA-1273 vaccine that participants received.

Trimming removed 0 bases from V and 6 bases from J, with 10 bases in between. Germline values: CDR1 SGDLS, CDR2 YYNGEE. The CDR3 loop spans 13 amino acids. Sequencing used immunoSEQ multiplex PCR; TCRdb keeps in-frame clones, though not all of them. The sample comprises about 25,000 clones, approximately 76% of which are singletons, and approximately 17% rests with the top ten. The ViraFEST assay expanded antigen-specific CD4+ T cells with viral peptide pools before sequencing. Culture proceeded for approximately nine days, and CD4+ T cells were then isolated. SARS-CoV-2 infected the person between March and December 2020, as confirmed by PCR.

Here the sequenced sample was CD4+ T cells from PBMCs cultured with SARS-CoV-2 spike peptides, taken before COVID-19 vaccination. This chain joins TRBV9 and TRBJ2-7; a weak D match, TRBD1 (5 bases). This TCR came from a human donor who had a prior SARS-CoV-2 infection. The CDR3 coding sequence is TGTGCCAGCAGCGTAGCGTTAAGGGGCGAGCAGTACTTC. The encoded protein is CASSVALRGEQYF.